The T cell receptor (beta chain) under discussion was sequenced for a study of blood T cells in healthy people across ages. Trimming left V 5 bases short and J 5 bases short, with 15 bases between. The CDR3 is 14 residues long. CDR1 is DFQATT, CDR2 SNEGSKA, per germline (reference sequence). PCR was performed a second time for roughly 7 to 11 cycles using a sample-barcoded 5' primer and a J-beta primer mix. TCRdb re-derived calls from the 5' RACE reads in MiXCR, one entry per CDR3 protein. There are 780,000 or so distinct CDR3 sequences in the sample; about 61% occur only once, and roughly 24% lies in the top ten.

The V and J genes are TRBV20-1 and TRBJ1-4; D is possibly TRBD1 (5 bases). The specimen was blood. The TCR sequence derives from a man aged 35 to 55 in good health. The CDR3 region is CSAHPAGVNEKLFF. DNA for the CDR3: TGCAGTGCTCACCCCGCGGGGGTAAATGAAAAACTGTTTTTT.